This record covers a single T cell receptor (beta chain). The antigen is unknown. This specimen comes from a study of tumor-infiltrating lymphocytes in localized non-small cell lung cancer. The CDR3 has 16 residues. V gave up 2 bases and J gave up 3 bases; unmatched junction bases: 7. From germline, CDR1 is SGHKS and CDR2 YYEKEE (reference sequence). Study findings and constraints: Different pieces of the same tissue were used for each assay. Recurrence-free survival showed no association with tumor T-cell fraction.

Sequenced by immunoSEQ multiplex PCR; TCRdb stores in-frame clones only, minus some. The sample lists around 15,000 clones, under 75% seen once, with approximately 5.4% in the top ten. The material sequenced was lung tumor tissue. The clonotype originates from a human donor with non-small cell lung cancer. V and J are TRBV5-5 and TRBJ2-3; TRBD1 aligns across 9 bases. The CDR3 region has the DNA TGTGCCAGCAGCTTCCCGGGACAGGGAAAAACAGATACGCAGTATTTT. Translated, it gives CASSFPGQGKTDTQYF.